Listed here are 3 T cell receptor beta chains from one sample, sequenced in a study of blood T cell repertoires in COVID-19. The protocol was immunoSEQ multiplex PCR, while the TCRdb copy is restricted to in-frame clones and leaves out a portion. The data hold around 49,000 clones, with around four fifths observed a single time. The specimen was peripheral blood. The origin of the receptors is a woman aged 60-70 years with acute or convalescent COVID-19.

This chain connects TRBV4-2 to TRBJ2-1; D is perhaps TRBD1 (6 bases). The germline CDR1 and CDR2 sequences are LGHNA and YNFKEQ. The CDR3 extends over 15 amino acids. V lost 2 bases, J lost 10 bases, and 18 bases lay in between. In DNA form, the CDR3 reads TGTGCCAGCAGCCAACCTCAGGGGCCGAGCGAAGAGCAGTTCTTC. It is translated as CASSQPQGPSEEQFF.

In this sample, this clone turned up a few times. The chain uses TRBV28 and TRBJ1-4; tentative D call: TRBD1 (5 bases). The CDR3 runs to 15 residues. CDR1 and CDR2 from the germline V gene are MDHEN and SYDVKM. Trimming took 2 bases from V and 4 from J, leaving 11 bases between them. This CDR3 is CASSLSGGGNEKLFF. The CDR3, as DNA: TGTGCCAGCAGTTTAAGTGGGGGGGGTAATGAAAAACTGTTTTTT.

This rearrangement joins TRBV7-2 to TRBJ1-1; no reliable D call. V lost 2 bases and J 1 base, leaving 5 bases between the germline ends. CDR3 length equals 13 residues. Germline CDR1 SGHTA, CDR2 FQGNSA. This CDR3 is CASSLQKNTEAFF. The CDR3, as DNA: TGTGCCAGCAGCTTACAGAAGAACACTGAAGCTTTCTTT.